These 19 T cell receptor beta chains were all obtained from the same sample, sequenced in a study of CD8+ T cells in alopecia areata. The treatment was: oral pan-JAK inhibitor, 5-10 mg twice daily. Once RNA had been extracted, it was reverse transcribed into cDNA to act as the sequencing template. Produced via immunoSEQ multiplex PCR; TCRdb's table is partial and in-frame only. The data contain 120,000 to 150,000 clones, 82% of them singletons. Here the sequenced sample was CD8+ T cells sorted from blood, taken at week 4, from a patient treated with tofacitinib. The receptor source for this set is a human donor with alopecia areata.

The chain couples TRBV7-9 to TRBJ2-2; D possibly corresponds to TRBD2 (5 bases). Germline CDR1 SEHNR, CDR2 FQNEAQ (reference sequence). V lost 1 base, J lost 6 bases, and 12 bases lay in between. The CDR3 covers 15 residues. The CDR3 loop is CASSLDGRTAGELFF. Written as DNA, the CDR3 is TGTGCCAGCAGCTTAGATGGGAGAACCGCCGGGGAGCTGTTTTTT.

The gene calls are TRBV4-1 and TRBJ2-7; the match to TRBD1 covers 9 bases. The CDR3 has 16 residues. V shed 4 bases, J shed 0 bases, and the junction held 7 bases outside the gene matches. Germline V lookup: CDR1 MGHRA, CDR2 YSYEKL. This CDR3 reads CASSLGWTGVSYEQYF. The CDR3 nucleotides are TGCGCCAGCAGCCTGGGTTGGACAGGGGTCTCCTACGAGCAGTACTTC.

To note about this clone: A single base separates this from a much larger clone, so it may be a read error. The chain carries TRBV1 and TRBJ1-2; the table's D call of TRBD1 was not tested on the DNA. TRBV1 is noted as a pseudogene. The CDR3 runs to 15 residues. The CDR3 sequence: CASSQDRTGQYGYTF. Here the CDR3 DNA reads TGCGCCAGCAGCCAAGATAGGACAGGGCAATATGGCTACACCTTC.

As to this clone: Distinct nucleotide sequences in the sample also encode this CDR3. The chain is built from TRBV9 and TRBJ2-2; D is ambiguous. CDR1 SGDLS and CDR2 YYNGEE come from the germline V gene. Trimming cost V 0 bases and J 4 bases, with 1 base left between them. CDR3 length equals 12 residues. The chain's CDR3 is CASSVVTGELFF. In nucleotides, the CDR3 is TGTGCCAGCAGCGTAGTCACCGGGGAGCTGTTTTTT.

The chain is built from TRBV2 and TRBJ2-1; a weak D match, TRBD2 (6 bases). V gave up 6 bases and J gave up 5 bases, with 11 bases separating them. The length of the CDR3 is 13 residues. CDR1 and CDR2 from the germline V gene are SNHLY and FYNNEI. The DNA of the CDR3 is TGTGCCAGCAGCGGAGGGAACGACAATGAGCAGTTCTTC. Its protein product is CASSGGNDNEQFF. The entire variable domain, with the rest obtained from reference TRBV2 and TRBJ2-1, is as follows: EPEVTQTPSHQVTQMGQEVILRCVPISNHLYFYWYRQILGQKVEFLVSFYNNEISEKSEIFDDQFSVERPDGSNFTLKIRSTKLEDSAMYFCASSGGNDNEQFFGPGTRLTVL.

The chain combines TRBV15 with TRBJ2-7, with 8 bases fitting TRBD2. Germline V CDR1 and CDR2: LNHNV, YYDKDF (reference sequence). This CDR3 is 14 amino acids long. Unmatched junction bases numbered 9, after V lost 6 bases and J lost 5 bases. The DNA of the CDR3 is TGTGCCACCAGGGGCGGGGGGTTTGCCCACGAGCAGTACTTC. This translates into CATRGGGFAHEQYF.

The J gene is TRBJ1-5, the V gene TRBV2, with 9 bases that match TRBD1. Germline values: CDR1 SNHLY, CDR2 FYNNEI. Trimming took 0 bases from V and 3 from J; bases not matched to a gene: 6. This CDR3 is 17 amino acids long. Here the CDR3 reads CASSEASTGGANQPQHF. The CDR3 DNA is TGTGCCAGCAGTGAAGCCTCGACAGGGGGGGCCAATCAGCCCCAGCATTTT. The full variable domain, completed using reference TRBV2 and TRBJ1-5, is EPEVTQTPSHQVTQMGQEVILRCVPISNHLYFYWYRQILGQKVEFLVSFYNNEISEKSEIFDDQFSVERPDGSNFTLKIRSTKLEDSAMYFCASSEASTGGANQPQHFGDGTRLSIL.

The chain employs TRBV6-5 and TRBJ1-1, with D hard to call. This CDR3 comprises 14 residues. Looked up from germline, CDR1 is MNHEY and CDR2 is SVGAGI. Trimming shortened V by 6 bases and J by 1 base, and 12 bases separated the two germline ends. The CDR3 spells CASSQIAGNTEAFF. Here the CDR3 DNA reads TGTGCCAGCAGCCAAATCGCGGGGAACACTGAAGCTTTCTTT.

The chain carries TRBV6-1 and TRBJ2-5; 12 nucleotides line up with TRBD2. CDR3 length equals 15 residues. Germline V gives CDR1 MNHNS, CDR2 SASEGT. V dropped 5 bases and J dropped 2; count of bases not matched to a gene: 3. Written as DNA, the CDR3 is TGTGCCAGCAGTCGACTAGCGGGGGCACAAGAGACCCAGTACTTC. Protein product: CASSRLAGAQETQYF.

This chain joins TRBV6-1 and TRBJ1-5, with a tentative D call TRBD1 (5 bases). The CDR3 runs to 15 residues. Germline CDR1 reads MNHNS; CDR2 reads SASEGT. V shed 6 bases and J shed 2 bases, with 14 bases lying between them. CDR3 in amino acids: CASSRGEGGNQPQHF. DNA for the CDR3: TGTGCCAGCAGCCGAGGGGAAGGGGGCAATCAGCCCCAGCATTTT.

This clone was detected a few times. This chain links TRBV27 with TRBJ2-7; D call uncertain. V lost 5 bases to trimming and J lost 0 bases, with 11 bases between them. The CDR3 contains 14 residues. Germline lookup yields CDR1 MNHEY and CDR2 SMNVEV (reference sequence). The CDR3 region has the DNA TGTGCCAGCAGTCCCCAGGACGGCTCCTACGAGCAGTACTTC. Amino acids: CASSPQDGSYEQYF.

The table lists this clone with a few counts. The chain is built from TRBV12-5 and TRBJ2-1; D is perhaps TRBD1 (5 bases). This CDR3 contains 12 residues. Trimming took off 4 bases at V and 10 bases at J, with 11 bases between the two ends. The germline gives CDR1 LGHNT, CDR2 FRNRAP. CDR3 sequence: CASGYWTYEQFF. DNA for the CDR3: TGTGCTAGTGGTTACTGGACATACGAGCAGTTCTTC.

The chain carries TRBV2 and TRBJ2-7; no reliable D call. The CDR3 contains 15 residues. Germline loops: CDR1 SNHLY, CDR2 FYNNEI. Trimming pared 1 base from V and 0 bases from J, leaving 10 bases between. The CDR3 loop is CASSEGVRDSYEQYF. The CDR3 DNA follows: TGTGCCAGCAGTGAAGGGGTGCGAGACTCCTACGAGCAGTACTTC.

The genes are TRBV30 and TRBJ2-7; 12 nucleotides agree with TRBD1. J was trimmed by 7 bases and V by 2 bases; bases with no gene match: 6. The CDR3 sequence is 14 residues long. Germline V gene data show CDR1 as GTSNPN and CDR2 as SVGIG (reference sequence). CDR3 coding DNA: TGTGCCTGGAGTCCGGGACAGGGGGCGCTTGAGCAGTACTTC. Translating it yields CAWSPGQGALEQYF. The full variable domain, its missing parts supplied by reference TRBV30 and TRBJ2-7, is SQTIHQWPATLVQPVGSPLSLECTVEGTSNPNLYWYRQAAGRGLQLLFYSVGIGQISSEVPQNLSASRPQDRQFILSSKKLLLSDSGFYLCAWSPGQGALEQYFGPGTRLTVT.

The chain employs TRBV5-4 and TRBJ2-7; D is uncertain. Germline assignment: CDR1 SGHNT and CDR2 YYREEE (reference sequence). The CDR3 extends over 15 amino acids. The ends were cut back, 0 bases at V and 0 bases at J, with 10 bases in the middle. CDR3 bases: TGTGCCAGCAGCTTGGTGGTAGATAGCTCCTACGAGCAGTACTTC. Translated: CASSLVVDSSYEQYF.

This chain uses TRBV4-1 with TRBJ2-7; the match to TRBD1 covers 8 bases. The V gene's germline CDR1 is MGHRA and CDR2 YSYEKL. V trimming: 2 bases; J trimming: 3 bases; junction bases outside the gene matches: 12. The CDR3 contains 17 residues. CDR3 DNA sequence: TGCGCCAGCAGCCAAATTCCAACGGGACAGGAAGGCTACGAGCAGTACTTC. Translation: CASSQIPTGQEGYEQYF.

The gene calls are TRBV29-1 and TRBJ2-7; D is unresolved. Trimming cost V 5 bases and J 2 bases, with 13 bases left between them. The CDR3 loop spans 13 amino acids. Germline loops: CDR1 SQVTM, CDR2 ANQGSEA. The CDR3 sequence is CSVQTAITYEQYF. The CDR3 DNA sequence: TGCAGCGTTCAAACAGCAATCACCTACGAGCAGTACTTC.

CDR3 sequence: CASSLAYGTESKNIQYF. CDR3 nucleotides: TGTGCCAGCAGCTTGGCGTACGGGACGGAGTCCAAAAACATTCAGTACTTC. The rearrangement uses TRBV5-6 and TRBJ2-4; D may match TRBD1 or TRBD2 (5 bases each). This CDR3 has 17 residues. The germline CDR1 and CDR2 sequences are SGHDT and YYEEEE. V was shortened by 0 bases and J by 2 bases, with 15 bases between the two germline ends.

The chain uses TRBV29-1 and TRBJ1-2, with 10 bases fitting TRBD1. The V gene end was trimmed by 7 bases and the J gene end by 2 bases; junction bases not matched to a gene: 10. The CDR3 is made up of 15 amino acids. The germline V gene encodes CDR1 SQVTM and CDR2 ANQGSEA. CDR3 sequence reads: CSAESPGQGNYGYTF. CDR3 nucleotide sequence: TGCAGCGCCGAAAGCCCGGGACAGGGGAACTATGGCTACACCTTC.